Below, 30 T cell receptor beta chains from the same sample are listed, as sequenced in a study of blood T cells in healthy people across ages. Next came a second PCR, run for about 7 to 12 cycles, which used a sample-barcoded 5' primer along with a J-beta primer mix. TCRdb re-analysed the 5' RACE reads in MiXCR, keeping a single row per CDR3 protein. There are about 640,000 distinct CDR3 sequences in the sample; roughly 30% occur only once, and 15% to 19% lies in the top ten. The sequencing input was blood. These receptors came from a woman of 80 years or more in good health.

V and J are TRBV9 and TRBJ2-5; the D gene could be TRBD1 or TRBD2 (5 bases each). V lost 4 bases to trimming and J lost 11 bases, with 21 bases between them. The CDR3 has 14 amino acids. Germline CDR1 and CDR2: SGDLS and YYNGEE. The CDR3 loop is CASSPRDGYNEQYF. The CDR3 DNA sequence: TGTGCCAGCAGCCCACGGGACGGATACAATGAGCAGTACTTC.

A note on this clonotype: The junction departs from the called germline gene at one end, perhaps through a read error. The V gene is TRBV12-3 or TRBV12-4, the J gene TRBJ1-2; D is unresolved. This CDR3 has 12 residues. The DNA of the CDR3 is TGTTCCAGCAGCCCGTATCGCCATGGCTATACCTTC. Its protein product is CSSSPYRHGYTF.

There are a few counts of this clonotype. The rearrangement uses TRBV20-1 and TRBJ1-2; possible D gene TRBD1, 6 bases. The CDR3 loop spans 14 amino acids. V lost 0 bases and J 3 bases, leaving 11 bases between the germline ends. CDR1 DFQATT and CDR2 SNEGSKA come from the germline V gene (reference sequence). The CDR3 loop reads CSARDYGTYYGYTF. CDR3 nucleotides: TGCAGTGCTAGAGATTACGGGACATACTATGGCTACACCTTC.

The chain has TRBV20-1 and TRBJ1-6, with D possibly TRBD1 on 6 matching bases. CDR3 length: 14 amino acids. Between the trimmed V and J ends, which lost 1 base and 8 bases, there was a span of 12 bases. Germline V gene data show CDR1 as DFQATT and CDR2 as SNEGSKA (reference sequence). CDR3 sequence (DNA): TGCAGTGCTAGAGCCGGGGGCCTTGATTCACCCCTCCACTTT. This gives the protein CSARAGGLDSPLHF.

This clonotype was observed at least ten times. The V gene is TRBV2, the J gene TRBJ2-1; D uncertain. The CDR3 has 13 amino acids. Germline V gene sequence: CDR1 SNHLY, CDR2 FYNNEI. V was shortened by 6 bases and J by 6 bases, with 12 bases between the two germline ends. CDR3 sequence: CASSGVEANEQFF. DNA of the CDR3: TGTGCCAGCAGCGGTGTGGAAGCCAATGAGCAGTTCTTC.

In its sample, this clonotype was seen many times. This CDR3 reads CASSLRGGDQETQYF. CDR3 bases: TGTGCCAGCAGCTTAAGAGGGGGGGACCAAGAGACCCAGTACTTC. This chain links TRBV7-3 with TRBJ2-5; a possible D gene is TRBD2 (7 bases). The V gene's germline CDR1 is SGHTA and CDR2 FQGTGA. This CDR3 is built from 15 residues. Trimming shortened V by 1 base and J by 0 bases, and 9 bases separated the two germline ends.

This clonotype was seen repeatedly, ten times or more. V gene TRBV6-2 or TRBV6-3 combines with J gene TRBJ1-5; 10 bases map to TRBD1. V was pared by 6 bases and J by 3 bases, with 5 bases of the junction left unmatched. Germline V gene lookup returns CDR1 MNHEY and CDR2 SVGEGT. The CDR3 runs 15 residues. The CDR3 spells CASSPDRGVNQPQHF. CDR3 bases: TGTGCCAGCAGCCCGGACAGGGGGGTCAATCAGCCCCAGCATTTT.

CDR3 sequence (DNA): TGTGCCAGCAGCTTTTTGCGACTAGCCCCGAATGAGCAGTTCTTC. It encodes CASSFLRLAPNEQFF. J is TRBJ2-1 and V is TRBV7-9; 7 bases are shared with TRBD2. The germline V gene encodes CDR1 SEHNR and CDR2 FQNEAQ (reference sequence). Trimming cost V 3 bases and J 7 bases; bases outside gene matches: 9. The CDR3 covers 15 residues.

This clonotype was detected ten times or more. The rearrangement links TRBV7-3 to TRBJ2-3, with unresolved D. Per germline, CDR1 SGHTA and CDR2 FQGTGA. Trimming cost V 0 bases and J 0 bases, with 7 bases left between them. CDR3 length equals 15 residues. CDR3 protein: CASSLTLGSTDTQYF. CDR3 nucleotides: TGTGCCAGCAGCTTAACGCTGGGGAGCACAGATACGCAGTATTTT.

As concerns this clonotype: The junction does not match germline at one end; this may be a read error. The chain uses TRBV6-5 and TRBJ2-2; D possibly corresponds to TRBD1 (6 bases). The CDR3 consists of 14 residues. The germline gives CDR1 MNHEY, CDR2 SVGAGI. The CDR3 DNA reads TGTGCCAGCAGTACCGACAGGTTCACCGGGGAGCCGTTTTTT. This sequence encodes CASSTDRFTGEPFF.

The DNA of the CDR3 is TGTGCCAGCAGTCCTCGCTTTTTCTCTGGGGCCAACGTCCTGACTTTC. Translating it yields CASSPRFFSGANVLTF. The chain carries TRBV28 and TRBJ2-6; D gene uncertain. CDR1 and CDR2 (germline): MDHEN, SYDVKM. V dropped 5 bases and J dropped 0 bases, with 11 bases sitting between them. This CDR3 comprises 16 residues.

This clonotype was observed at least ten times. This may be a read error, as it is one base from a much larger clone. V is TRBV7-2 and J is TRBJ2-5; 9 nucleotides align to TRBD1. Germline V gene lookup returns CDR1 SGHTA and CDR2 FQGNSA. This CDR3 has 15 amino acids. With 5 bases clipped from V and 11 bases from J, the junction kept 15 bases outside the gene matches. The CDR3 sequence: CASSQTGGKYNEQYF. CDR3 bases: TGTGCCAGCAGCCAGACAGGGGGGAAATACAATGAGCAGTACTTC.

A word on this clonotype: A much larger clonotype is one base distant, so this may be a read error. V gene TRBV12-3 or TRBV12-4 combines with J gene TRBJ2-7; D may correspond to TRBD1 or TRBD2 (5 bases each). The CDR3 consists of 15 residues. Here the CDR3 DNA reads TGTGCCAGCAGTTTTCGGGGCACCTCCTCCTGCGAGCAGTACTTC. Protein sequence: CASSFRGTSSCEQYF.

The sample holds a few counts of this clonotype. This chain joins TRBV20-1 and TRBJ2-2; 8 nucleotides agree with TRBD2. This CDR3 has 18 amino acids. Germline values: CDR1 DFQATT, CDR2 SNEGSKA (reference sequence). V shed 1 base and J 2 bases; nucleotides not matched to a gene: 12. CDR3 sequence reads: CSARAGGRSSLNTGELFF. DNA for the CDR3: TGCAGTGCTAGAGCAGGCGGGAGGAGCTCGCTTAACACCGGGGAGCTGTTTTTT.

V usage is TRBV7-9 and J usage is TRBJ1-1; D perhaps matches TRBD1 (6 bases). Between the trimmed V and J ends, which lost 2 bases and 7 bases, there was a span of 14 bases. Germline values: CDR1 SEHNR, CDR2 FQNEAQ (reference sequence). This CDR3 spans 14 amino acids. The chain's CDR3 is CASSLKGGASEAFF. DNA of the CDR3: TGTGCCAGCAGCTTAAAGGGGGGCGCGAGTGAAGCTTTCTTT.

This clonotype was found a few times. This may come from a read error, since a much larger clone is one base off. This sequence joins TRBV7-9 and TRBJ2-7; 8 bases map to TRBD1. There are 16 residues in the CDR3. V lost 5 bases to trimming and J lost 1 base; unmatched junction nucleotides: 10. CDR1 and CDR2 (germline): SEHNR, FQNEAQ (reference sequence). The CDR3, as DNA: TGTGCCAGCAGCGTAATGGGACAGGCCCGATCCTACGAGCAGTACTTC. It specifies CASSVMGQARSYEQYF. The variable domain in full, with the rest retrieved from reference TRBV7-9 and TRBJ2-7, is DTGVSQNPRHKITKRGQNVTFRCDPISEHNRLYWYRQTLGQGPEFLTYFQNEAQLEKSRLLSDRFSAERPKGSFSTLEIQRTEQGDSAMYLCASSVMGQARSYEQYFGPGTRLTVT.

Notes on this clonotype: Germline is not matched at one junction end, which may reflect a read error. This rearrangement joins TRBV6-5 to TRBJ1-6; D gene unclear. CDR1 is MNHEY, CDR2 SVGAGI, per germline. CDR3 length: 15 amino acids. Here the CDR3 DNA reads TGTGCCAGCAGTTGCTCGTCGGACGGCAATTCACCCCCCCACTTT. This encodes CASSCSSDGNSPPHF.

The genes are TRBV9 and TRBJ2-1; 14 nucleotides line up with TRBD2. The J call may not be correct, given that the DNA end is closer to TRBJ2-7. The CDR3 consists of 16 residues. The germline gives CDR1 SGDLS, CDR2 YYNGEE. The CDR3 protein is CASSAGTSGGTYEQYF. The CDR3 nucleotides are TGTGCCAGCAGCGCGGGGACTAGCGGGGGAACCTACGAGCAGTACTTC.

This clonotype was counted a single time. The chain recombines TRBV5-1 with TRBJ1-2; D is unresolved. This CDR3 comprises 15 residues. V gave up 0 bases and J gave up 2 bases, with 11 bases separating them. Germline values: CDR1 SGHRS, CDR2 YFSETQ. Here the CDR3 DNA reads TGCGCCAGCAGCTTGGCCAGTTCCCTCAACTATGGCTACACCTTC. It codes for CASSLASSLNYGYTF.

This sequence joins TRBV7-2 and TRBJ2-3; D gene uncertain. Germline assignment: CDR1 SGHTA and CDR2 FQGNSA. The CDR3 runs to 15 residues. Trimming removed 2 bases from V and 0 bases from J, with 9 bases in between. The CDR3 DNA is TGTGCCAGCAGCTTATGGACGGCTAGCACAGATACGCAGTATTTT. Translation gives CASSLWTASTDTQYF.

This clonotype has at least ten counts. The chain has TRBV6-2 or TRBV6-3 and TRBJ2-1, with TRBD2 as a possible D gene (6 bases). The germline CDR1 and CDR2 sequences are MNHEY and SVGEGT. The CDR3 is 16 residues long. V was clipped by 2 bases and J by 0 bases, with 11 bases between them. CDR3 nucleotides: TGTGCCAGCAGTTACCGCGGGGCCTACTCCTACAATGAGCAGTTCTTC. Amino acid sequence: CASSYRGAYSYNEQFF.

In the case of this clonotype: A much larger clone differs by one base, so this may be a read error. The chain couples TRBV24-1 to TRBJ1-5; D remains unclear. Trimming took 1 base from V and 2 from J, leaving 2 bases between them. From germline, CDR1 is KGHDR and CDR2 SFDVKD. This CDR3 is 13 amino acids long. For the CDR3, the DNA is TGTGCCACCAGTGATTTAGGCAATCAGCCCCAGCATTTT. Protein sequence: CATSDLGNQPQHF.

Remarks on this clonotype: Being one base from a much bigger clone, this may be a read error. J is TRBJ2-1 and V is TRBV24-1; TRBD1 agrees at 8 bases. The J call may be faulty, since TRBJ2-7 better matches the DNA end. CDR1 is KGHDR, CDR2 SFDVKD, per germline. This CDR3 is built from 16 residues. The CDR3 DNA is TGTGCCACCAGTGATACCCGAGGACAGGGCTACAATGAGCAGTACTTC. Amino acid sequence: CATSDTRGQGYNEQYF.

The gene calls are TRBV6-1 and TRBJ1-5; D unresolved. V shed 6 bases and J shed 1 base, with 19 bases lying between them. This CDR3 region has 17 residues. CDR1 and CDR2 from the germline V gene are MNHNS and SASEGT. This chain's CDR3 is CASSEPGRGLSNQPQHF. In DNA, the CDR3 is TGTGCCAGCAGCGAACCAGGACGCGGGTTAAGCAATCAGCCCCAGCATTTT.

This clonotype came up many times. DNA for the CDR3: TGTGCCAGCAGCCCGAGCTTACCGGGACAGTCCTACGAGCAGTACTTC. This gives the protein CASSPSLPGQSYEQYF. The gene calls are TRBV5-6 and TRBJ2-7, with 7 nucleotides matching TRBD1. Germline V gene lookup returns CDR1 SGHDT and CDR2 YYEEEE. V lost 4 bases, J lost 1 base, and 11 bases stayed unmatched. The CDR3 loop spans 16 amino acids.

This clonotype has a count of ten or more. This chain links TRBV5-1 with TRBJ2-1, with D maybe TRBD1 (6 bases). In germline, CDR1 is SGHRS, CDR2 YFSETQ. This CDR3 is 17 amino acids long. Between the trimmed V and J ends, which lost 3 bases and 2 bases, there was a span of 18 bases. The CDR3 is CASSSPARGQTYNEQFF. The CDR3, as DNA: TGCGCCAGCAGCTCCCCCGCCAGGGGCCAGACCTACAATGAGCAGTTCTTC.

The gene calls are TRBV7-8 and TRBJ1-6; 8 bases agree with TRBD1. The CDR3 spans 16 residues. From germline, CDR1 is SGHVS and CDR2 FQNEAQ. V lost 5 bases, J lost 6 bases, and 9 bases stayed unmatched. The CDR3 reads CASSRSRGQGNSPLHF. The DNA for the CDR3 is TGTGCCAGCAGCCGTTCCAGGGGGCAGGGTAATTCACCCCTCCACTTT.

A word on this clonotype: An end of the junction differs from the germline gene, which may be a read error. J is TRBJ2-3 and V is TRBV20-1; TRBD1 agrees at 9 bases. CDR1 is DFQATT, CDR2 SNEGSKA, per germline (reference sequence). The length of the CDR3 is 14 residues. The DNA of the CDR3 is TGCAGTACTAGTTTCGACAGGGGGTCAGATACCCAGTATTTT. Protein product: CSTSFDRGSDTQYF.

The rearrangement uses TRBV21-1 and TRBJ2-1; TRBD2, the table's D call, was not compared with the DNA. TRBV21-1 is an annotated pseudogene. CDR3 length: 16 residues. The CDR3 coding sequence is TGTGCCAGCACAAGGAGGAGTCAAGAAACGTACAATGAGCAGTTCTTC. Its protein is CASTRRSQETYNEQFF.

Ten or more counts support this clonotype. The chain links TRBV20-1 to TRBJ1-5, with 11 bases identical to TRBD1. The CDR3 spans 17 residues. The junction had 13 bases not matched to a gene; V was cut back by 5 bases and J by 4 bases. In germline, CDR1 is DFQATT, CDR2 SNEGSKA (reference sequence). CDR3: CSAATPGTGGLNQPQHF. The CDR3 DNA reads TGCAGTGCTGCGACTCCCGGGACAGGGGGTTTAAATCAGCCCCAGCATTTT.